The T cell receptor (beta chain) under discussion was sequenced for a study of OX40 agonist ivuxolimab in advanced cancers. Using immunoSEQ multiplex PCR, the repertoire was profiled, and TCRdb retains in-frame clones only, with some absent. The sample carries approximately 88,000 clones, roughly 88% recorded once. The sequenced sample was CD4+ or CD8+ T cells sorted from blood, obtained in a trial of the OX40 agonist ivuxolimab. This receptor was identified in an adult with an advanced solid tumor such as melanoma, head and neck, liver or kidney cancer.

The CDR3 coding sequence is TGTGCCAGCAGAGGGGACGGTACCTATGGCTACACCTTC. Amino acid sequence: CASRGDGTYGYTF. The gene calls are TRBV2 and TRBJ1-2; a possible D gene is TRBD1 (5 bases). The CDR3 totals 13 residues. The germline V gene has CDR1 SNHLY and CDR2 FYNNEI. The ends were cut back, 6 bases at V and 4 bases at J, with 12 bases in the middle.